The 25 T cell receptor beta chains listed next were all sequenced from one sample in a study of long-term antiretroviral therapy in people with HIV. An immunoSEQ assay, version v3.0, was performed at survey level. Sequenced by immunoSEQ multiplex PCR; TCRdb stores in-frame clones only, minus some. The sample holds 25,000 to 35,000 clones; 78% are singletons and the top ten take around 8%. The specimen comprised unsorted PBMCs, sampled 3.1 years after starting antiretroviral therapy. These receptors were taken from a woman in her forties or fifties with HIV.

The rearrangement joins TRBV5-4 to TRBJ2-2; D may correspond to TRBD1 or TRBD2 (5 bases each). V dropped 10 bases and J dropped 0 bases, with 16 bases sitting between them. This CDR3 contains 15 residues. Germline lookup yields CDR1 SGHNT and CDR2 YYREEE (reference sequence). Written as DNA, the CDR3 is TGTGCCGAAACGCCGGGGCCACCGAACACCGGGGAGCTGTTTTTT. It encodes CAETPGPPNTGELFF.

The V gene is TRBV12-5, the J gene TRBJ2-3; 9 bases are a match to TRBD1. Losses at the gene ends were 6 bases for V and 6 bases for J; bases not matched to a gene: 7. The germline V gene has CDR1 LGHNT and CDR2 FRNRAP. The CDR3 length is 14 residues. The CDR3 region is CASGDRDREDTQYF. As DNA, the CDR3 is TGTGCTAGTGGGGACCGGGACAGGGAGGATACGCAGTATTTT.

This rearrangement joins TRBV14 to TRBJ1-2; a weak D match, TRBD1 (6 bases). Germline lookup yields CDR1 SGHDN and CDR2 FVKESK. The CDR3 runs to 15 residues. Trimming cost V 1 base and J 4 bases, with 13 bases left between them. CDR3 nucleotide sequence: TGTGCCAGCAGCCAAGTACAGGGAAACACCTATGGCTACACCTTC. Amino acids: CASSQVQGNTYGYTF.

This chain connects TRBV11-2 to TRBJ1-1; 9 nucleotides align to TRBD1. Germline V CDR1 and CDR2: SGHAT, FQNNGV. Germline trimming cut 5 bases from V and 5 bases from J; bases unmatched to any gene: 6. The CDR3 runs to 14 residues. The DNA of the CDR3 is TGTGCCAGCAGCCTGGGGACAGGGTTTACTGAAGCTTTCTTT. Translated, it gives CASSLGTGFTEAFF. The whole variable domain, remainder taken from reference TRBV11-2 and TRBJ1-1, is EAGVAQSPRYKIIEKRQSVAFWCNPISGHATLYWYQQILGQGPKLLIQFQNNGVVDDSQLPKDRFSAERLKGVDSTLKIQPAKLEDSAVYLCASSLGTGFTEAFFGQGTRLTVV.

The gene calls are TRBV7-4 and TRBJ2-3, with 11 bases fitting TRBD2. V trimming: 5 bases; J trimming: 2 bases; junction bases outside the gene matches: 9. CDR1 is SGHVT and CDR2 is SQSDAQ in the germline V gene. The CDR3 runs 17 residues. Here the CDR3 DNA reads TGTGCCAGCAGCCAGGCGGCTAGCGGGGGGCACACAGATACGCAGTATTTT. Translated: CASSQAASGGHTDTQYF. Full variable domain (missing parts from reference TRBV7-4 and TRBJ2-3): GAGVSQSPRYKVAKRGRDVALRCDSISGHVTLYWYRQTLGQGSEVLTYSQSDAQRDKSGRPSGRFSAERPERSVSTLKIQRTEQGDSAVYLCASSQAASGGHTDTQYFGPGTRLTVL.

The V gene is TRBV7-9, the J gene TRBJ1-1; 7 nucleotides align to TRBD1. The CDR3 spans 14 residues. The V gene's germline CDR1 is SEHNR and CDR2 FQNEAQ (reference sequence). V trimming: 5 bases; J trimming: 5 bases; junction bases outside the gene matches: 8. CDR3 bases: TGTGCCAGCAGCGCGTCCGGGACAGATACTGAAGCTTTCTTT. Encoded protein: CASSASGTDTEAFF.

The rearrangement links TRBV11-2 to TRBJ2-1, with 10 bases lining up with TRBD1. J lost 5 bases, V lost 5 bases, and 9 bases had no gene match. Germline V gives CDR1 SGHAT, CDR2 FQNNGV. The CDR3 runs 16 residues. The CDR3 DNA sequence: TGTGCCAGCAGCGTTAGCCGGGACAGGGGAGACAATGAGCAGTTCTTC. Translating gives CASSVSRDRGDNEQFF.

V usage is TRBV18 and J usage is TRBJ1-4; D possibly corresponds to TRBD1 (5 bases). Germline V gives CDR1 KGHSH, CDR2 LQKENI. V gave up 2 bases and J gave up 10 bases, with 20 bases separating them. There are 16 residues in the CDR3. The CDR3 is CASSPSNTGVERKLFF. In DNA form, the CDR3 reads TGTGCCAGCTCACCATCAAACACAGGAGTGGAAAGAAAACTGTTTTTT.

This chain links TRBV27 with TRBJ1-1; a possible D gene is TRBD1 (5 bases). Trimming took off 3 bases at V and 6 bases at J, with 14 bases between the two ends. The V gene's germline CDR1 is MNHEY and CDR2 SMNVEV (reference sequence). The CDR3 is 14 amino acids. The CDR3 sequence is CASSFYHGHPEAFF. CDR3 sequence (DNA): TGTGCCAGCAGTTTCTACCACGGACACCCTGAAGCTTTCTTT.

The chain employs TRBV6-1 and TRBJ1-1; D gene uncertain. V gave up 6 bases and J gave up 0 bases, with 8 bases separating them. This CDR3 is built from 13 residues. Germline-derived CDR1 and CDR2 are MNHNS and SASEGT. The CDR3, as DNA: TGTGCCAGCAGGATTAGAATGAACACTGAAGCTTTCTTT. The encoded protein is CASRIRMNTEAFF.

The rearrangement joins TRBV15 to TRBJ1-2, with 9 nucleotides matching TRBD1. The CDR3 is 16 residues long. Germline loops: CDR1 LNHNV, CDR2 YYDKDF (reference sequence). The trim removed 3 bases at V and 3 bases at J, leaving 8 bases unmatched. CDR3 region: CATSSHRGQEYYGYTF. The DNA of the CDR3 is TGTGCCACCAGCAGCCACAGGGGGCAGGAGTACTATGGCTACACCTTC.

This chain connects TRBV6-5 to TRBJ1-1; possible D gene TRBD1, 5 bases. Germline lookup yields CDR1 MNHEY and CDR2 SVGAGI. The CDR3 sequence is 15 residues long. Trimming stripped 8 bases from V and 4 bases from J, with 20 bases between. CDR3 bases: TGTGCCAGCGCTTATGACTGGGGACCATTCACTGAAGCTTTCTTT. Residues: CASAYDWGPFTEAFF.

CDR3 nucleotides: TGTGCCAGCAGCTTGGGTACGGGGGCCACCGGGGAGCTGTTTTTT. This translates into CASSLGTGATGELFF. The chain joins TRBV5-4 to TRBJ2-2; the D call may be TRBD1 or TRBD2 (6 bases each). Germline lookup yields CDR1 SGHNT and CDR2 YYREEE (reference sequence). With 0 bases removed from V and 4 bases from J, the gap between germline ends came to 10 bases. The CDR3 has 15 amino acids.

The genes are TRBV5-5 and TRBJ1-5; D is undetermined. V lost 1 base and J 2 bases, leaving 13 bases between the germline ends. CDR3 size: 16 residues. The germline gives CDR1 SGHKS, CDR2 YYEKEE (reference sequence). The CDR3 nucleotides read TGTGCCAGCAGCTTGCGGGTGGGCGAGGGCAATCAGCCCCAGCATTTT. Protein product: CASSLRVGEGNQPQHF.

The rearrangement uses TRBV2 and TRBJ1-5, with a tentative D call TRBD1 (6 bases). Per germline, CDR1 SNHLY and CDR2 FYNNEI. Trimming cost V 6 bases and J 0 bases, with 12 bases left between them. There are 15 residues in the CDR3. CDR3 residues: CASRLGGASNQPQHF. The CDR3 DNA follows: TGTGCCAGCAGATTGGGGGGGGCTAGCAATCAGCCCCAGCATTTT.

The count of this clone is one. The chain carries TRBV29-1 and TRBJ1-2; D is possibly TRBD1 (6 bases). This CDR3 is built from 16 residues. CDR1 is SQVTM and CDR2 is ANQGSEA in the germline V gene. V was shortened by 1 base and J by 4 bases, with 19 bases between the two germline ends. Written as DNA, the CDR3 is TGCAGCGTTGAAGGACGACACAGGGTTCCGGGCTATGGCTACACCTTC. Translating it yields CSVEGRHRVPGYGYTF.

The chain uses TRBV5-1 and TRBJ2-3; no definite D call. Per germline, CDR1 SGHRS and CDR2 YFSETQ. This CDR3 contains 14 residues. V was cut by 7 bases and J by 2 bases, with 14 bases left in between. The CDR3 nucleotides are TGCGCCAGCGGGCCCGGGCCCAACACAGATACGCAGTATTTT. Amino acid sequence: CASGPGPNTDTQYF.

The chain carries TRBV30 and TRBJ1-1; D is uncertain. CDR3 length: 13 amino acids. Per the germline V gene, CDR1 is GTSNPN and CDR2 is SVGIG (reference sequence). V was trimmed by 3 bases and J by 1 base, leaving 9 bases between them. CDR3 amino acids: CAWRGLGNTEAFF. CDR3 bases: TGTGCCTGGAGGGGGTTGGGGAACACTGAAGCTTTCTTT.

In DNA, the CDR3 is TGTGCCAGCAGTGAGACCAGGGGCCGGGGCACTGAAGCTTTCTTT. It codes for CASSETRGRGTEAFF. The chain couples TRBV2 to TRBJ1-1; D might be TRBD1 (6 bases). CDR1 is SNHLY and CDR2 is FYNNEI in the germline V gene. V was cut by 3 bases and J by 4 bases, with 15 bases left in between. The CDR3 length is 15 residues.

The rearrangement joins TRBV7-9 to TRBJ2-5; D possibly uses TRBD1 or TRBD2 (5 bases each). The CDR3 runs to 14 residues. V was clipped by 4 bases and J by 5 bases, with 14 bases between them. Germline V CDR1 and CDR2: SEHNR, FQNEAQ (reference sequence). The CDR3 DNA reads TGTGCCAGCAGCTCGGGGACCAAGGCGGAGACCCAGTACTTC. This translates into CASSSGTKAETQYF.

The chain is built from TRBV11-2 and TRBJ1-5; possible D gene TRBD1, 5 bases. The CDR3 spans 15 residues. Trimming took 6 bases from V and 3 from J, leaving 15 bases between them. The germline gives CDR1 SGHAT, CDR2 FQNNGV. This chain's CDR3 is CASSPGNGANQPQHF. The CDR3 DNA follows: TGTGCCAGCAGTCCAGGGAACGGGGCCAATCAGCCCCAGCATTTT. Variable domain in full (rest from reference TRBV11-2 and TRBJ1-5): EAGVAQSPRYKIIEKRQSVAFWCNPISGHATLYWYQQILGQGPKLLIQFQNNGVVDDSQLPKDRFSAERLKGVDSTLKIQPAKLEDSAVYLCASSPGNGANQPQHFGDGTRLSIL.

The chain uses TRBV7-9 and TRBJ2-1; 9 bases are shared with TRBD2. Germline loops: CDR1 SEHNR, CDR2 FQNEAQ (reference sequence). The ends lost 3 bases at V and 7 bases at J; junction bases unmatched: 1. The CDR3 consists of 13 residues. In DNA, the CDR3 is TGTGCCAGCAGCTTTGCGGGGGGGAATGAGCAGTTCTTC. It codes for CASSFAGGNEQFF.

This CDR3 is CASSIQPAFYNEQFF. CDR3 coding DNA: TGTGCCAGTAGTATCCAACCGGCGTTCTACAATGAGCAGTTCTTC. The chain links TRBV19 to TRBJ2-1, with D uncertain. CDR3 length: 15 amino acids. Trimming cost V 3 bases and J 3 bases, with 12 bases left between them. Germline-derived CDR1 and CDR2 are LNHDA and SQIVND (reference sequence). Full variable domain (missing parts from reference TRBV19 and TRBJ2-1): DGGITQSPKYLFRKEGQNVTLSCEQNLNHDAMYWYRQDPGQGLRLIYYSQIVNDFQKGDIAEGYSVSREKKESFPLTVTSAQKNPTAFYLCASSIQPAFYNEQFFGPGTRLTVL.

DNA of the CDR3: TGTGCCAGCAGCCGACGACGACAGGGGGGCTACGAGCAGTACGTC. Encoded protein: CASSRRRQGGYEQYV. The gene calls are TRBV5-8 and TRBJ2-7, with TRBD1 matching 9 bases. Germline CDR1 reads SGHTS; CDR2 reads YDEGEE. V gave up 4 bases and J gave up 3 bases; unmatched junction bases: 8. CDR3 length equals 15 residues.

The chain employs TRBV9 and TRBJ2-3, with 8 bases matching TRBD2. The V gene end was trimmed by 3 bases and the J gene end by 0 bases; junction bases not matched to a gene: 6. This CDR3 comprises 16 residues. The V gene's germline CDR1 is SGDLS and CDR2 YYNGEE. As DNA, the CDR3 is TGTGCCAGCAGCGGACACCGGGGGGGTAGCACAGATACGCAGTATTTT. It is translated as CASSGHRGGSTDTQYF.